The text below deals with one T cell receptor beta chain. What it binds is unknown. The entry originates in a study of early T cells in non-severe SARS-CoV-2 infection. Study in general: Investigators sequenced bulk RNA drawn from unsorted whole blood, and chains remained unpaired. Findings of the study overall: Matching results from VDJdb favored anti-spike CD8 responses, leaving private and CD4 specificities undetected.

Attachment of unique molecular identifiers was made to individual cDNA molecules. TCRdb reprocessed the 5' RACE reads with MiXCR, giving one entry per CDR3 protein. The sample has about 98,000 distinct CDR3 sequences, about an eighth seen once. V was shortened by 1 base and J by 5 bases, with 6 bases between the two germline ends. CDR3 length equals 13 residues. The V gene's germline CDR1 is SNHLY and CDR2 FYNNEI. This clonotype originated in an adult who was a healthcare worker with PCR-confirmed SARS-CoV-2 infection or an uninfected control (not recorded which). Sequences were obtained from whole blood. The chain uses TRBV2 and TRBJ1-3, with D uncertain. In DNA, the CDR3 is TGTGCCAGCAGTGAAGGACTGCGAAACACCATATATTTT. As protein: CASSEGLRNTIYF.